This T cell receptor beta chain stems from a study of T-cell reconstitution after alpha-beta-depleted transplantation in children. The germline gives CDR1 LGHDT, CDR2 YNNKEL (reference sequence). Unmatched junction bases numbered 9, after V lost 2 bases and J lost 0 bases. CDR3 length: 18 residues. Study outcomes and limitations: It was reported that alpha-beta T cells came from several hundred expanded graft clones (about two months after transplant). There were some patients whose high TCRbeta diversity at day 60 came from surviving recipient T cells and thymic progenitors. One year post-transplant, T-cell counts and diversity were largely derived from T cells produced anew.

About this clonotype itself: Its antigen is not known. It may be a read error: a sequence one base away is much more abundant.

Molecular barcoding with unique molecular identifiers was used for the TCRbeta library. MiXCR was run by TCRdb on the PCR reads, yielding one entry per CDR3 protein. The profile shows more than 200,000 distinct CDR3 sequences, 20% to 30% of them singletons. The genes are TRBV3-1 and TRBJ2-5, with 10 nucleotides matching TRBD2. This clonotype was obtained from a female patient between 2 and 15 years old who had a stem cell transplant for congenital amegakaryocytic thrombocytopenia, so the T cells may come from the graft donor. The sample here was PBMCs, mostly from graft donor cells, taken 360 days after TCRalphabeta/CD19-depleted stem cell transplant. The CDR3, as DNA: TGTGCCAGCAGCCAAAGCCAGGGGACTAGCGTCTACCAAGAGACCCAGTACTTC. Translation gives CASSQSQGTSVYQETQYF.